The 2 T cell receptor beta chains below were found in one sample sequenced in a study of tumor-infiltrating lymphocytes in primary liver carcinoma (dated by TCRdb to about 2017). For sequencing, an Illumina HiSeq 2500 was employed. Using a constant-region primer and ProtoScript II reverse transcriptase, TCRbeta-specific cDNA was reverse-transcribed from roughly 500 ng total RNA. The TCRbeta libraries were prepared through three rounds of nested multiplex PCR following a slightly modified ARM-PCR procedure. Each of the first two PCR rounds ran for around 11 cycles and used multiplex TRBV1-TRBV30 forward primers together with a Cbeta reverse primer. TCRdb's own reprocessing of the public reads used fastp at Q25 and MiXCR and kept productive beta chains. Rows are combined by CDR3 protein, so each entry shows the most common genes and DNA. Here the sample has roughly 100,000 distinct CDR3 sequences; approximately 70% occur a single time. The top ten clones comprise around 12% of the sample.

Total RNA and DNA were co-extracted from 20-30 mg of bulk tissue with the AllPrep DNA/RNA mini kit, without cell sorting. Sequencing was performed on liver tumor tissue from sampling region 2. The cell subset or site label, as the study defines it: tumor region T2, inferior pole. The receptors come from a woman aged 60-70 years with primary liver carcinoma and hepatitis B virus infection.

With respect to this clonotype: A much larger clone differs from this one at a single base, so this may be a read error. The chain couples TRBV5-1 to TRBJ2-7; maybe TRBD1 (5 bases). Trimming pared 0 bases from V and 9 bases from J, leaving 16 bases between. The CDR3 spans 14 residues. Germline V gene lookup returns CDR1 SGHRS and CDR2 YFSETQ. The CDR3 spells CASSLDPDRRGQYF. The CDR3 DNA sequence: TGCGCCAGCAGCTTGGACCCAGACAGACGCGGGCAGTACTTC.

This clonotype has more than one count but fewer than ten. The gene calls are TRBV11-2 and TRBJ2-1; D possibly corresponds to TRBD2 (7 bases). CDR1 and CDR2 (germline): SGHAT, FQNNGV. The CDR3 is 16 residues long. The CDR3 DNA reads TGTACTAGCAGCTTAGGGGGGGAGAGCTCCTACAATGAGCAGTTCTTC. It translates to CTSSLGGESSYNEQFF. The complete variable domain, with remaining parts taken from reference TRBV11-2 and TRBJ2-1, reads EAGVAQSPRYKIIEKRQSVAFWCNPISGHATLYWYQQILGQGPKLLIQFQNNGVVDDSQLPKDRFSAERLKGVDSTLKIQPAKLEDSAVYLCTSSLGGESSYNEQFFGPGTRLTVL.